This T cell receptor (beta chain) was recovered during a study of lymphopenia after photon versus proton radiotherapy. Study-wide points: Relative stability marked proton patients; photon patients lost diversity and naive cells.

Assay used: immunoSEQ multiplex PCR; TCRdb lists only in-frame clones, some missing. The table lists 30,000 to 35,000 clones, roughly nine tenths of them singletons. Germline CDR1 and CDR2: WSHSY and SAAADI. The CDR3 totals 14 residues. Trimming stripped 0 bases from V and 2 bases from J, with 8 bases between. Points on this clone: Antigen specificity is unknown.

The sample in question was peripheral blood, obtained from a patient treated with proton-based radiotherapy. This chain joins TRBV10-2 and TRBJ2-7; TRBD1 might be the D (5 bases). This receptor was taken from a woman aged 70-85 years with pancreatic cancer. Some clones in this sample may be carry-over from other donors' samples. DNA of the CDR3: TGCGCCAGCAGTGAGTCGATGGGGCCCTACGAGCAGTACTTC. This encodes CASSESMGPYEQYF.